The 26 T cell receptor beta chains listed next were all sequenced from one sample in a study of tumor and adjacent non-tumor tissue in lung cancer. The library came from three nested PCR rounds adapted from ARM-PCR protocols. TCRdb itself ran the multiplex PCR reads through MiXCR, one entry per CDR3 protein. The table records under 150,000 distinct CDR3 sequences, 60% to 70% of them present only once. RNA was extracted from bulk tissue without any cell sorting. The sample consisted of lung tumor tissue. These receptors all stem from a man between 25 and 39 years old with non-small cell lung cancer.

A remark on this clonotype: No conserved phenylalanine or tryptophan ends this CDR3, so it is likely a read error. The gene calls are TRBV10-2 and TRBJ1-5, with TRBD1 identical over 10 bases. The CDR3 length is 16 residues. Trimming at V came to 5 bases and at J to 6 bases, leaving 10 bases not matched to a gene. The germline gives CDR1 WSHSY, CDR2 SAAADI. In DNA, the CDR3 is TGCGCCAGCAGTTCAGAGACAGGGGGCGGAAGTCAGCCCCAGCATTTG. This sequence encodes CASSSETGGGSQPQHL.

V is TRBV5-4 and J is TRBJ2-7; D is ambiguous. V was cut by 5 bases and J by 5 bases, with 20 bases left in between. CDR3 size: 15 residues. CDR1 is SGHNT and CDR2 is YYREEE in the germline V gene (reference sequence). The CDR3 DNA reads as TGTGCCAGCAGTACTGACATGGGCTACGCCCACGAGCAGTACTTC. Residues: CASSTDMGYAHEQYF. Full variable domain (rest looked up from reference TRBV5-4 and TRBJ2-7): ETGVTQSPTHLIKTRGQQVTLRCSSQSGHNTVSWYQQALGQGPQFIFQYYREEENGRGNFPPRFSGLQFPNYSSELNVNALELDDSALYLCASSTDMGYAHEQYFGPGTRLTVT.

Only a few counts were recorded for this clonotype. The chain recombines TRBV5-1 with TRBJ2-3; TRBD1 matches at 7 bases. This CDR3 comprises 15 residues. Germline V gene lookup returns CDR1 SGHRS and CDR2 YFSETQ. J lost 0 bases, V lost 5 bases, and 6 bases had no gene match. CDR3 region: CASRGTALSTDTQYF. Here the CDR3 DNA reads TGCGCCAGCAGGGGGACAGCGTTGAGCACAGATACGCAGTATTTT.

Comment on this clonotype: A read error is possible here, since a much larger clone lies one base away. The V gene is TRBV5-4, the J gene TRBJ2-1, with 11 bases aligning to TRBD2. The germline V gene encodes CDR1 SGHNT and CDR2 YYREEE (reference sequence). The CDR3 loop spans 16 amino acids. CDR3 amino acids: CASSLAITSGGNGQFF. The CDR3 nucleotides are TGTGCCAGCAGCTTGGCCATAACTAGCGGGGGAAATGGGCAGTTCTTC.

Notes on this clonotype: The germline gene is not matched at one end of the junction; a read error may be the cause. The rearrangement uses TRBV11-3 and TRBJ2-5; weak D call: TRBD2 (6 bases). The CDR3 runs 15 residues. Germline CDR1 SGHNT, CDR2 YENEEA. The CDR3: CASSSEPGEQETQYF. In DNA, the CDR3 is TGTGCAAGCAGCTCAGAACCGGGAGAGCAAGAGACCCAGTACTTC.

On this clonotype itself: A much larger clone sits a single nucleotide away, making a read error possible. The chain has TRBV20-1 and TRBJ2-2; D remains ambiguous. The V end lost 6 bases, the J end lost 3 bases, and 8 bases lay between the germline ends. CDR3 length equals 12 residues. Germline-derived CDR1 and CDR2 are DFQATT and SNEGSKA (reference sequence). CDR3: CSAPIYTGELFF. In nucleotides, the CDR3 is TGCAGTGCCCCGATCTACACCGGGGAGCTGTTTTTT.

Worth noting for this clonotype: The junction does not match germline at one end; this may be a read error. For the CDR3, the DNA is TGTGCCAGCAGTTGGAACCTAGGGTCTGGGGACAACGTCCTGACTTTC. Translating it yields CASSWNLGSGDNVLTF. The rearrangement joins TRBV6-5 to TRBJ2-6; D is unclear. Germline values: CDR1 MNHEY, CDR2 SVGAGI. There are 16 residues in the CDR3.

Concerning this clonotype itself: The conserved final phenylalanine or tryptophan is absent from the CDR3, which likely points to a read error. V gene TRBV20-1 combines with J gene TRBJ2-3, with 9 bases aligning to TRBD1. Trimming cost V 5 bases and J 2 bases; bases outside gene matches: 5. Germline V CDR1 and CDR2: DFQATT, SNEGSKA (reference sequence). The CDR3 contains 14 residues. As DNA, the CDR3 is TGCAGTGCTGGACAGGGGCGAATCACAGATACGCAGTATTAT. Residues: CSAGQGRITDTQYY.

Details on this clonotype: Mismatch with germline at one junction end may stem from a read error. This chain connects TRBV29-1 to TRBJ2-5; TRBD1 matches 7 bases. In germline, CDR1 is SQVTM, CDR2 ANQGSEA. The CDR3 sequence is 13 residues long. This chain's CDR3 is CSVVLTGYGTQYF. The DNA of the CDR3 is TGCAGTGTTGTGTTGACAGGGTACGGGACCCAGTACTTC. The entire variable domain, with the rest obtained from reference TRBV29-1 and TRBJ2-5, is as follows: SAVISQKPSRDICQRGTSLTIQCQVDSQVTMMFWYRQQPGQSLTLIATANQGSEATYESGFVIDKFPISRPNLTFSTLTVSNMSPEDSSIYLCSVVLTGYGTQYFGPGTRLLVL.

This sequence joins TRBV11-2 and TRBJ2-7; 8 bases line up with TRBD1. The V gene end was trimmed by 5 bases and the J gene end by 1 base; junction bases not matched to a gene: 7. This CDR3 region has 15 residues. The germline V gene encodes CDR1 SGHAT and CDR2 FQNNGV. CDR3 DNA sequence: TGTGCCAGCAGCAAATCGGGACAGGAGTCCTACGAGCAGTACTTC. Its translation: CASSKSGQESYEQYF.

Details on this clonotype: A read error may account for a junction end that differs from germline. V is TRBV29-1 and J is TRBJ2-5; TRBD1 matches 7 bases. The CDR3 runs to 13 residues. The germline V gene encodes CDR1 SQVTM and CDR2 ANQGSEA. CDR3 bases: TGCAGCGTTGTTAGCACAGGGGCAAAGACCCAGAACTTC. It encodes CSVVSTGAKTQNF.

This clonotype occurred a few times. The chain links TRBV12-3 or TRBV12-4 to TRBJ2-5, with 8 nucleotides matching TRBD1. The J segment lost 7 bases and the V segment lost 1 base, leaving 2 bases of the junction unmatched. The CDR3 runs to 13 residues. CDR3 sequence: CASSLVQGGTQYF. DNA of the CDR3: TGTGCCAGCAGTTTAGTACAGGGGGGGACCCAGTACTTC.

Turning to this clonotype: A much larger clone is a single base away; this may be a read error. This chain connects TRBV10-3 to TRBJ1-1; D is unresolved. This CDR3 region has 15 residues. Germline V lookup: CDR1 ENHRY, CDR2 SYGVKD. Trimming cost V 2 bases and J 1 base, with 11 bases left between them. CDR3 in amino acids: CAISEAELSNTEAFF. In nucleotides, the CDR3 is TGTGCCATCAGTGAGGCGGAGCTCTCGAACACTGAAGCTTTCTTT.

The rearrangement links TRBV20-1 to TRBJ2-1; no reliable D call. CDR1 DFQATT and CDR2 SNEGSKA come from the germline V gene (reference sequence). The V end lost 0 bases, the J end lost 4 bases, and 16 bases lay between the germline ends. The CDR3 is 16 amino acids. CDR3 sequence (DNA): TGCAGTGCTAGAGATGTTGCGGTAGTTGTATACAATGAGCAGTTCTTC. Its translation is CSARDVAVVVYNEQFF.

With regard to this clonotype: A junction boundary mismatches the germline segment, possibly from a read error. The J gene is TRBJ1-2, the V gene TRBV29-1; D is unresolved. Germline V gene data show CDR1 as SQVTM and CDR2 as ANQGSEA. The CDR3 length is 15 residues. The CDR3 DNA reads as TGCAGCGTTGATGTGGCACGGGCGATCCTGGGAGACTACATCTTC. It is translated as CSVDVARAILGDYIF.

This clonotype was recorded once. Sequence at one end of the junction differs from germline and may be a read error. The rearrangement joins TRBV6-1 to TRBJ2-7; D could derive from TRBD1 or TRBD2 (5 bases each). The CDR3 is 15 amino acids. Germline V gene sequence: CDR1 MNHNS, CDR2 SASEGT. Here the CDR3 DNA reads TGTGCCAGCAGTGCTCGGGACCCACTCTCCTACGGGCAGTACTTC. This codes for CASSARDPLSYGQYF.

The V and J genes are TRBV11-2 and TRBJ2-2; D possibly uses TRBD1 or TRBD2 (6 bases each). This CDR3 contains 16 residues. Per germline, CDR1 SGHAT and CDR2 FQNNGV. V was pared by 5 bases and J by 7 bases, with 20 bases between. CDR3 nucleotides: TGTGCCAGCAGCGACTCAATAGGGGGGCCCGGCGGGGAGCTGTTTTTT. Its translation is CASSDSIGGPGGELFF.

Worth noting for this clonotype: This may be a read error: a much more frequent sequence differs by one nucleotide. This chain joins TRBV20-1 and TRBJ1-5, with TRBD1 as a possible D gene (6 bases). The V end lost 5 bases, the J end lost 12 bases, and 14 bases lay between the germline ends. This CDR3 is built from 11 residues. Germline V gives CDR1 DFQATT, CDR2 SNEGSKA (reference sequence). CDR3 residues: CSAGQSSVQHF. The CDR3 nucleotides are TGCAGTGCTGGACAGAGCTCGGTCCAGCATTTT.

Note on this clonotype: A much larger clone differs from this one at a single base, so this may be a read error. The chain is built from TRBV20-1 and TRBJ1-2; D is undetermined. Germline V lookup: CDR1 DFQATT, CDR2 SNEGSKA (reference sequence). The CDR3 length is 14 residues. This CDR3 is CSAREAETRIGYSF. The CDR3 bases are TGCAGTGCTAGAGAGGCGGAGACCCGTATTGGCTACTCCTTC.

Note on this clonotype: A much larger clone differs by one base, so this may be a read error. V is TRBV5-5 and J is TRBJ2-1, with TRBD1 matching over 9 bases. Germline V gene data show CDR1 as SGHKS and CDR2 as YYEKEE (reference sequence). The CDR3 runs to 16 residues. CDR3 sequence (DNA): TGTGCCAACAGCTTGAATGGGACAGGGACGTACAATGAGCAGTTCTTC. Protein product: CANSLNGTGTYNEQFF.

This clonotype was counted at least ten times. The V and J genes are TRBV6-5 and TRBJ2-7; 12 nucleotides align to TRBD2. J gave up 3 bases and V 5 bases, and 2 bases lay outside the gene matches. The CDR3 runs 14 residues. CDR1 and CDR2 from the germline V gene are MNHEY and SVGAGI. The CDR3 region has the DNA TGTGCCAGCAGTCTAGCGGGAGGGGGCTACGAGCAGTACTTC. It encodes CASSLAGGGYEQYF.

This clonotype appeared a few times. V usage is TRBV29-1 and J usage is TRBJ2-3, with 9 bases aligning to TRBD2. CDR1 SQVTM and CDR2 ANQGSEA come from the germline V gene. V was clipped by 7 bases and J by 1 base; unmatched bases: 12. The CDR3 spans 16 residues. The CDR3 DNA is TGCAGCGCCGAAATGTCGGTAGCGGGGGGCACAGATACGCAGTATTTT. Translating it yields CSAEMSVAGGTDTQYF.

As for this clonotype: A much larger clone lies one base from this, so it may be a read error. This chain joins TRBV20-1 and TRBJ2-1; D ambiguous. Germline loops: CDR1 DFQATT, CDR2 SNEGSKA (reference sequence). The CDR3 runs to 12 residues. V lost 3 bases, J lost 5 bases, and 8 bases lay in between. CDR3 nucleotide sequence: TGCAGTGCTAGGCTAGTGGACAATGAGCAGTTCTTC. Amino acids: CSARLVDNEQFF.

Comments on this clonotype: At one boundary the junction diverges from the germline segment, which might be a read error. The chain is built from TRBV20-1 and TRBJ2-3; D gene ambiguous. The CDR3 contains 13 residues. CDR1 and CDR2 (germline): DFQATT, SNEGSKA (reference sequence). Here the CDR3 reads CSAIFEHTDTRYF. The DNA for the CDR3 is TGCAGTGCTATTTTCGAGCACACAGATACGCGGTATTTT.

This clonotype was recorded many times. DNA for the CDR3: TGCAGCGTCGACCGGGGGACAGATACGCAGTATTTT. Its protein is CSVDRGTDTQYF. The gene calls are TRBV29-1 and TRBJ2-3; the D gene is possibly TRBD2 (6 bases). The germline V gene has CDR1 SQVTM and CDR2 ANQGSEA. Trimming cost V 6 bases and J 3 bases, with 10 bases left between them. The CDR3 sequence is 12 residues long.

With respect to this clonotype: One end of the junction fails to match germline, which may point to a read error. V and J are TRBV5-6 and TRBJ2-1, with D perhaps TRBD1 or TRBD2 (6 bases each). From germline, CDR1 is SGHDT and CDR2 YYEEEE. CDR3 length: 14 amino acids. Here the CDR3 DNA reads TGTGCCAGTAGCTTAAGGGGGAGGTTCAATGAGCAGTTCTTC. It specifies CASSLRGRFNEQFF.